Reported below is one T cell receptor (beta chain). Here immunoSEQ multiplex PCR was the method, and the copy in TCRdb shows in-frame clones only, minus some. The sample contains roughly 58,000 clones, around nine tenths of which appear only once. This sample is part of a study of OX40 agonist ivuxolimab in advanced cancers. The sequence was collected from an adult with an advanced solid tumor such as melanoma, head and neck, liver or kidney cancer. The input for sequencing was CD4+ or CD8+ T cells sorted from blood, taken in a trial of the OX40 agonist ivuxolimab.

DNA of the CDR3: TGCAGCGTTGAATTGGCGGGGAACACTGAAGCTTTCTTT. Translating gives CSVELAGNTEAFF. The V gene is TRBV29-1, the J gene TRBJ1-1; no definite D call. Looked up from germline, CDR1 is SQVTM and CDR2 is ANQGSEA. Trimming shortened V by 2 bases and J by 1 base, and 8 bases separated the two germline ends. CDR3 size: 13 residues.